The rows below give T cell receptor beta chains drawn from one sample of a study of cytomegalovirus exposure and HLA in healthy donors. Profiled with immunoSEQ multiplex PCR; TCRdb holds only in-frame clones, not every one. The profile covers roughly 110,000 clones, with 65% to 90% appearing a single time and 1.5% to 2% taken by the ten largest. The material sequenced was PBMCs. The receptors shown here come from a man between 50 and 59 years old in good health and CMV-seronegative. Each CDR3 is given with its conserved first and last residue. A D gene is named only where the DNA matches it firmly. For some rows the clone size is stated as once, few or many, or as a class when expanded; others skip it.

d_gene	abundance	v_gene	j_gene	CDR3nt	CDR3aa
TRBD1	few	TRBV7-9	TRBJ1-1	TGTGCCAGCAGCCCCCGACAGGGAAGAGGGAACACTGAAGCTTTCTTT	CASSPRQGRGNTEAFF
.	.	TRBV7-9	TRBJ2-5	TGTGCCAGCAGCTTAGGGGACTCTCCGGGGGAGACCCAGTACTTC	CASSLGDSPGETQYF
TRBD1	.	TRBV6-6	TRBJ2-7	TGTGCCAGCAGCCCGGGACAGGTCTACGAGCAGTACTTC	CASSPGQVYEQYF
.	.	TRBV6-5	TRBJ2-5	TGTGCCAGCTCCCTTTTCGAGACTTACCAAGAGACCCAGTACTTC	CASSLFETYQETQYF
.	.	TRBV9	TRBJ2-1	TGTGCCAGCAGCCGACTCCAGGGTCTTGAGCAGTTCTTC	CASSRLQGLEQFF
TRBD2	.	TRBV5-1	TRBJ2-3	TGCGCCAGCAGCTTGCCTAGCGGGGTCACAGATACGCAGTATTTT	CASSLPSGVTDTQYF
.	.	TRBV27	TRBJ1-2	TGTGCCAGCAGCCTTACCGGGATGGCTGGCTACACCTTC	CASSLTGMAGYTF
TRBD1	.	TRBV6-6	TRBJ1-2	TGTGCCAGCAGTTGGACAGGGGGTGACGGCTACACCTTC	CASSWTGGDGYTF
TRBD2	.	TRBV10-2	TRBJ2-1	TGCGCCAGCAGTGAGTCGATTAGCGGGGGGGCAAAATGGAATGAGCAGTTCTTC	CASSESISGGAKWNEQFF
.	.	TRBV19	TRBJ2-2	TGTGCCAGTAGTATCGGAGGGATCGGGGAGCTGTTTTTT	CASSIGGIGELFF
TRBD1	.	TRBV30	TRBJ2-7	TGTGCCTGGAGACATCAGGACAGGAGGTACGAGCAGTACTTC	CAWRHQDRRYEQYF
TRBD1	.	TRBV11-1	TRBJ1-2	TGTGCCAGCAGCTTGGGACAGTCAGGCTACACCTTC	CASSLGQSGYTF
TRBD1	medium-sized	TRBV5-6	TRBJ1-1	TGTGCCAGCAGCCCCGGGACAGGGGGCGCAAAAGCTTTCTTT	CASSPGTGGAKAFF
TRBD1	.	TRBV4-2	TRBJ2-3	TGTGCCAGCAGCCAGGAGACAGGGCGGGATACGCAGTATTTT	CASSQETGRDTQYF
.	.	TRBV7-9	TRBJ1-2	TGTGCCAGCAACAACAGGGTTGGCTACACCTTC	CASNNRVGYTF
.	.	TRBV5-1	TRBJ2-3	TGCGCCAGCAGCCACAGGTTGGGGAGCACAGATACGCAGTATTTT	CASSHRLGSTDTQYF
TRBD2	.	TRBV11-2	TRBJ2-4	TGTGCCAGCAGCGCTCAGGCTAGCGGGGGCCAAAACATTCAGTACTTC	CASSAQASGGQNIQYF
.	once	TRBV29-1	TRBJ2-3	TGCAGCGGTGCCGCGCGGGACACAGATACGCAGTATTTT	CSGAARDTDTQYF
TRBD2	.	TRBV19	TRBJ2-5	TGTGCCAGTAGCCGAACAAGCGGGGTCCAAGAGACCCAGTACTTC	CASSRTSGVQETQYF
.	.	TRBV27	TRBJ1-1	TGTGCCAGCAGTCCCTCCCACGCGGGTGGAGTCAACACTGAAGCTTTCTTT	CASSPSHAGGVNTEAFF
.	.	TRBV5-1	TRBJ1-2	TGCGCCAGCAGCTTATACGGGGATAATGGCTACACCTTC	CASSLYGDNGYTF
.	once	TRBV9	TRBJ2-3	TGTGCCAGCAGCGTAGAAGACACATTAACAGATACGCAGTATTTT	CASSVEDTLTDTQYF
.	.	TRBV7-2	TRBJ1-2	TGTGCCAGCAGCCCCGACGAGCCCACAGCCTTC	CASSPDEPTAF
.	.	TRBV6-6	TRBJ2-2	TGTGCCAGCGGACAGACGAACACCGGGGAGCTGTTTTTT	CASGQTNTGELFF
.	few	TRBV6-5	TRBJ1-5	TGTGCCAGCAGTACTCGACAGAAAGGGGATCAGCCCCAGCATTTT	CASSTRQKGDQPQHF
TRBD2	.	TRBV5-1	TRBJ2-3	TGCGCCAGCACCGCTAGCGGGGGATCTAGCACAGATACGCAGTATTTT	CASTASGGSSTDTQYF
TRBD2	.	TRBV27	TRBJ2-1	TGTGCCAGCACTCTAGAACGTAGCGGGGGGTCCTACAATGAGCAGTTCTTC	CASTLERSGGSYNEQFF
.	.	TRBV2	TRBJ1-1	TGTGCCAGCAGTGGACAGGTCCTTAACACTGAAGCTTTCTTT	CASSGQVLNTEAFF
TRBD1	.	TRBV19	TRBJ1-1	TGTGCCAGTAGTCGTCACGGGACAGGGGGCATTAACACTGAAGCTTTCTTT	CASSRHGTGGINTEAFF
TRBD1	.	TRBV5-1	TRBJ1-1	TGCGCCAGCAGCATAGATCCAGGGGGAAGGACTGAAGCTTTCTTT	CASSIDPGGRTEAFF
.	.	TRBV27	TRBJ2-2	TGTGCCAGCAGTTTATCGCGGAACACCGGGGAGCTGTTTTTT	CASSLSRNTGELFF
TRBD1	.	TRBV4-1	TRBJ2-3	TGCGCCAGCAGCCAAGTCGGGACAGGGGTAGATACGCAGTATTTT	CASSQVGTGVDTQYF